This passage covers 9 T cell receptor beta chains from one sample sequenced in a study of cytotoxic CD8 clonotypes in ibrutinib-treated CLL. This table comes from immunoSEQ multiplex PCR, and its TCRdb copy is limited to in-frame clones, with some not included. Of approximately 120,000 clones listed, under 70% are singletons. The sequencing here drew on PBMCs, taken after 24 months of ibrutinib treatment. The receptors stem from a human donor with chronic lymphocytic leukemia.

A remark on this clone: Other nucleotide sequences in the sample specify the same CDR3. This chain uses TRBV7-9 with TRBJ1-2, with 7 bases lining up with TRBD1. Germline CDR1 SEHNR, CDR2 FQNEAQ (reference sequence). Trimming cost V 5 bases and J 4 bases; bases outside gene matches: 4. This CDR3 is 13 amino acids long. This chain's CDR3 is CASSGRQGYGYTF. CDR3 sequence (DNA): TGTGCCAGCAGCGGTAGACAGGGCTATGGCTACACCTTC.

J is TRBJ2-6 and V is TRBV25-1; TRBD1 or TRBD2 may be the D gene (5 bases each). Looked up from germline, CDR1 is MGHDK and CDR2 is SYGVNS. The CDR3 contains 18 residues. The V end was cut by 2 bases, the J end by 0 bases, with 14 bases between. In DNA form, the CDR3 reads TGTGCCAGCAGTGAACCGTCGGGACGCCGCTCTGGGGCCAACGTCCTGACTTTC. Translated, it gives CASSEPSGRRSGANVLTF.

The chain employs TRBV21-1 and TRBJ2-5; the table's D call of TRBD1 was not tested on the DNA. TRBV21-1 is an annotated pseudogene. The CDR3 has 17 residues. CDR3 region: CASSKGRGTGVKETQYF. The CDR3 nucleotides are TGTGCCAGCAGCAAAGGAAGGGGGACAGGGGTAAAAGAGACCCAGTACTTC.

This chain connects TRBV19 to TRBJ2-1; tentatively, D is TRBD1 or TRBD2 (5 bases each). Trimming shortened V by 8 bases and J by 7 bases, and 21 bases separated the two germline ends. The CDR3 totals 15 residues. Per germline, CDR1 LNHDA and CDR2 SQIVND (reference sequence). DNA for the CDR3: TGTGCCAGTGCGCTCGGGGCAGGCCGAACTAATGAGCAGTTCTTC. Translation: CASALGAGRTNEQFF.

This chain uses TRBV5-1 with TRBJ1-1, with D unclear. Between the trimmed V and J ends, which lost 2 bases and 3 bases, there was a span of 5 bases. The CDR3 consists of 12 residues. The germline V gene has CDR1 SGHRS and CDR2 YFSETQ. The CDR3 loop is CASSFGDTEAFF. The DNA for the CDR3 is TGCGCCAGCAGCTTTGGGGACACTGAAGCTTTCTTT.

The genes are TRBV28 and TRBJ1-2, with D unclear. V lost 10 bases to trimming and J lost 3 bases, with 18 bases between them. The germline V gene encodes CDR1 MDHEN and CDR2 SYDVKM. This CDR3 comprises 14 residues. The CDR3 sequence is CATTKTVLDYGYTF. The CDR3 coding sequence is TGTGCCACCACGAAAACAGTACTCGACTATGGCTACACCTTC.

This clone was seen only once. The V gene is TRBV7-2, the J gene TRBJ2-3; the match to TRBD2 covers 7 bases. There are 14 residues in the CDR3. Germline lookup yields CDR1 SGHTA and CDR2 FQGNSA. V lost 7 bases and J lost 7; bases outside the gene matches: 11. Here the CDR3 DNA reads TGTGCCAGCACCTTTTTGGGGGGGATGAATACGCAGTATTTT. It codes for CASTFLGGMNTQYF.

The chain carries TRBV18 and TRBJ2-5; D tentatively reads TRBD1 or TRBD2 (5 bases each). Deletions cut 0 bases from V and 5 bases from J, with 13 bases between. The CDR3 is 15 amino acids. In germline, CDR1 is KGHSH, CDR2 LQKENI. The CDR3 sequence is CASSPPIEGSETQYF. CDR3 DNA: TGTGCCAGCTCACCACCGATTGAGGGGAGTGAGACCCAGTACTTC.

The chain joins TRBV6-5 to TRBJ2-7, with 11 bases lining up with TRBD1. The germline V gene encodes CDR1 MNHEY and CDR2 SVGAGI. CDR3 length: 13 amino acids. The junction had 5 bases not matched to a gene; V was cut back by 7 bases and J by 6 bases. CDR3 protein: CASTTGTGGEQYF. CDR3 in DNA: TGTGCCAGCACTACCGGGACAGGGGGCGAGCAGTACTTC.